What follows is one T cell receptor beta chain and its context. Its antigen is currently unknown. This table comes from immunoSEQ multiplex PCR, and its TCRdb copy is limited to in-frame clones, with some not included. Seen here are tens of thousands of clones, around 90% observed once, and the top ten hold approximately 6.3%. These data originate in a study of T cell responses to AZD1222 COVID-19 vaccine. Study findings and constraints: Nearly half of unique spike-specific TCRs reportedly avoided B.1.351 and B.1.1.7 mutated regions. Seropositive status at baseline applied to only five to seven AZD1222 recipients. Every sample of the repertoires postdated the peak T cell response. Mostly white British, mostly female donors; authors suggested clonal diversity may be underestimated.

Germline lookup yields CDR1 ENHRY and CDR2 SYGVKD. The CDR3 extends over 14 amino acids. Unmatched junction bases numbered 4, after V lost 6 bases and J lost 3 bases. The specimen was peripheral blood, collected on day 0 of AZD1222 vaccination. V and J are TRBV10-3 and TRBJ2-7, with 11 bases fitting TRBD2. This receptor was obtained from an adult in good health. The CDR3 DNA reads as TGTGCCATCAGACTAGCGGGAGAGCACTACGAGCAGTACTTC. Its protein product is CAIRLAGEHYEQYF.